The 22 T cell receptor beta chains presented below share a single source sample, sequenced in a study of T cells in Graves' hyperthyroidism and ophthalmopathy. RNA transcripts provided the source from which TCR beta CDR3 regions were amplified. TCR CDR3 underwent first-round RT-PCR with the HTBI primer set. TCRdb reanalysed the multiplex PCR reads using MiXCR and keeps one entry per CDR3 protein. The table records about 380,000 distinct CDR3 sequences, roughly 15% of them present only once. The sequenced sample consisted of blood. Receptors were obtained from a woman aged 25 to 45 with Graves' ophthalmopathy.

The CDR3 bases are TGTGCCAGCAGTTACTCGATATCAGCGGGTTACAATGAGCAGTTCTTC. Translated: CASSYSISAGYNEQFF. The chain has TRBV6-2 or TRBV6-3 and TRBJ2-1, with D possibly matching TRBD2 (6 bases). Between the trimmed V and J ends, which lost 0 bases and 4 bases, there was a span of 13 bases. The CDR3 is 16 amino acids. CDR1 and CDR2 (germline): MNHEY, SVGEGT.

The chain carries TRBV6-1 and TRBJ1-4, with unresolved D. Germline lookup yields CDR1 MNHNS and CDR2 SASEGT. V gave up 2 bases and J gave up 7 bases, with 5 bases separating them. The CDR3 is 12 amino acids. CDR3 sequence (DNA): TGTGCCAGCAGTGAAATGTCTGAAAAACTGTTTTTT. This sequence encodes CASSEMSEKLFF.

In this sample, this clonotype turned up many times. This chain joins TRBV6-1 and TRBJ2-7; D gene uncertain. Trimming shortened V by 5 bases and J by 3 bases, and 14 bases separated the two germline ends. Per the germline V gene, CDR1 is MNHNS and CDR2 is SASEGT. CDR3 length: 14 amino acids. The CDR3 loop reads CASSYGQQNYEQYF. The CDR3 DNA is TGTGCCAGCAGTTACGGGCAGCAAAACTACGAGCAGTACTTC.

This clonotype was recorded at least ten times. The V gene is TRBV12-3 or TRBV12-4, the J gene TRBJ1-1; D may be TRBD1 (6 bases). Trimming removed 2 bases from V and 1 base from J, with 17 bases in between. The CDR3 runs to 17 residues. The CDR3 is CASSLYGGGRTNTEAFF. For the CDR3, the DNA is TGTGCCAGCAGTTTATACGGCGGGGGGCGGACGAACACTGAAGCTTTCTTT.

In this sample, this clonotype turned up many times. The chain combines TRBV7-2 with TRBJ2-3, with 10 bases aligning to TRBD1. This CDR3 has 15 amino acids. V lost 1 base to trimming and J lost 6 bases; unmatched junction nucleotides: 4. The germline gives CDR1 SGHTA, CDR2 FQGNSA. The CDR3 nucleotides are TGTGCCAGCAGCTTAGTGGGACAGGGGTGGGATACGCAGTATTTT. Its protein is CASSLVGQGWDTQYF.

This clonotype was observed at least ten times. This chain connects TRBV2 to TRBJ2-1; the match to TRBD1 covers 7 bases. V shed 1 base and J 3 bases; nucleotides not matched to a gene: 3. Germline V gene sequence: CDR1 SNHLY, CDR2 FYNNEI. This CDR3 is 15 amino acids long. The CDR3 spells CASSEDRGNYNEQFF. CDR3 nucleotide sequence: TGTGCCAGCAGTGAAGACAGGGGTAACTACAATGAGCAGTTCTTC.

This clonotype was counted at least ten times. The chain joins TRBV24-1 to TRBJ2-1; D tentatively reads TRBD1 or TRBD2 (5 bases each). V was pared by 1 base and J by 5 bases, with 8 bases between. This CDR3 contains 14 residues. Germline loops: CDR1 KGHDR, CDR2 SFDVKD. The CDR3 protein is CATSDLRDDNEQFF. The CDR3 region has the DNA TGTGCCACCAGTGATTTAAGGGACGACAATGAGCAGTTCTTC.

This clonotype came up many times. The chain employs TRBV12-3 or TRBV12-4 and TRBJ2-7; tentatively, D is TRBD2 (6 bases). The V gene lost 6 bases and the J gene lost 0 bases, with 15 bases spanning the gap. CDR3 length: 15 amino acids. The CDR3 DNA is TGTGCCAGCAGCTTCGGACTACCGACCTCCTACGAGCAGTACTTC. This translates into CASSFGLPTSYEQYF.

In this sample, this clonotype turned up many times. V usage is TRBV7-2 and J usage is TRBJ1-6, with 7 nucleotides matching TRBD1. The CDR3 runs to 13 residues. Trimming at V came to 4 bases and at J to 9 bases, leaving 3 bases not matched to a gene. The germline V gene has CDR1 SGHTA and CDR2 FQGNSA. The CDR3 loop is CASSSRDSSPLHF. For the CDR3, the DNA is TGTGCCAGCAGCTCCAGGGACAGTTCACCCCTCCACTTT.

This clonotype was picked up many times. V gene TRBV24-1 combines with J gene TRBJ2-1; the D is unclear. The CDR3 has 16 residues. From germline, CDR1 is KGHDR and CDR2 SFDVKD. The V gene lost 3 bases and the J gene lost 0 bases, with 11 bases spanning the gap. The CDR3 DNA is TGTGCCACCAGTGATGTTGGGTCGAGCTCCTACAATGAGCAGTTCTTC. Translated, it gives CATSDVGSSSYNEQFF.

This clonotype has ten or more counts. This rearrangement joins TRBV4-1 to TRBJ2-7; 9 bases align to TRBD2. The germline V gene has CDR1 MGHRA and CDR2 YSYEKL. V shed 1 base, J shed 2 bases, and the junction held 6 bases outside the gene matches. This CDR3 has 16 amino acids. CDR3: CASSQGPGLATYEQYF. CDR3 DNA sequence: TGCGCCAGCAGCCAAGGACCGGGACTAGCAACCTACGAGCAGTACTTC.

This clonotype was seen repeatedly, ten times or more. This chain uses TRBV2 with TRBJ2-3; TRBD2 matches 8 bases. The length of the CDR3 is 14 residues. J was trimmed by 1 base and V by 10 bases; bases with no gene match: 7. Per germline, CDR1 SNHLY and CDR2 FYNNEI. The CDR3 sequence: CAISLGGGTDTQYF. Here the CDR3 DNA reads TGTGCCATTTCACTCGGGGGGGGCACAGATACGCAGTATTTT.

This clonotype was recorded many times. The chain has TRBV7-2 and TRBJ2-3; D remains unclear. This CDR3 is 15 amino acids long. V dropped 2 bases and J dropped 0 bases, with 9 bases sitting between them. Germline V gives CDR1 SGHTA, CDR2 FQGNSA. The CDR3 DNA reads TGTGCCAGCAGCTTATTTCTAACTAGCACAGATACGCAGTATTTT. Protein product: CASSLFLTSTDTQYF.

CDR3: CASGSSGGVEEQFF. For the CDR3, the DNA is TGTGCCAGCGGATCTAGCGGGGGGGTGGAGGAGCAGTTCTTC. This rearrangement joins TRBV7-9 to TRBJ2-1, with 12 bases aligning to TRBD2. CDR1 is SEHNR, CDR2 FQNEAQ, per germline (reference sequence). CDR3 size: 14 residues. V gave up 8 bases and J gave up 10 bases; unmatched junction bases: 9.

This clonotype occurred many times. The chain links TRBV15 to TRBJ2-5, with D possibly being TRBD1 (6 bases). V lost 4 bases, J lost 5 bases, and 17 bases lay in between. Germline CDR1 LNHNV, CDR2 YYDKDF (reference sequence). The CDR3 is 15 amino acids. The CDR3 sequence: CATSIIQGPAETQYF. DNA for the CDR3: TGTGCCACCAGCATCATACAGGGTCCGGCGGAGACCCAGTACTTC.

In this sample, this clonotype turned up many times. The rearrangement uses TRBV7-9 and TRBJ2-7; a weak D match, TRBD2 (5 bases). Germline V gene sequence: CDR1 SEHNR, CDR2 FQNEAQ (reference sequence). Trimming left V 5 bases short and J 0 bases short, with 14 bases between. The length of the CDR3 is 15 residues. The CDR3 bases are TGTGCCAGCAGCCCGGACTGGCTAAGCTCCTACGAGCAGTACTTC. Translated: CASSPDWLSSYEQYF.

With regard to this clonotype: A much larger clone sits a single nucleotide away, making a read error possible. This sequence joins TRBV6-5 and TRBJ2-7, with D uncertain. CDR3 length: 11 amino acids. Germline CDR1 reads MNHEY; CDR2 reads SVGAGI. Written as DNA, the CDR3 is TGTTCCAGCAGTTATTTACAGGAGCAGTACTTC. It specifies CSSSYLQEQYF.

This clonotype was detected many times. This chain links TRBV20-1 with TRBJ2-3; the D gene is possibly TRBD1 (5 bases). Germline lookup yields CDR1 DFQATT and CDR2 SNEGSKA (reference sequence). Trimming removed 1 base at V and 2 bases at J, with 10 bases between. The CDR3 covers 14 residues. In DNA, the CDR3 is TGCAGTGCTAGAGTCCAGGGAACCACAGATACGCAGTATTTT. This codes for CSARVQGTTDTQYF.

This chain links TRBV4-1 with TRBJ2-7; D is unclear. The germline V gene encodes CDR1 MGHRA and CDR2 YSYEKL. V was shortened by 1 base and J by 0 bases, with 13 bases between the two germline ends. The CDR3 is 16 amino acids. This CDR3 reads CASSQASAGYSYEQYF. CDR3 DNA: TGCGCCAGCAGCCAAGCGTCAGCAGGCTACTCCTACGAGCAGTACTTC.

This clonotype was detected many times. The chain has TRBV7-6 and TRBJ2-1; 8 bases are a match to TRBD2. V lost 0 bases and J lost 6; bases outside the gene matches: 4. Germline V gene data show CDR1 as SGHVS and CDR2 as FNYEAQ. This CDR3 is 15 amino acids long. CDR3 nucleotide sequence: TGTGCCAGCAGCTTAGCAGGTGCGGGGGGCAATGAGCAGTTCTTC. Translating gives CASSLAGAGGNEQFF.

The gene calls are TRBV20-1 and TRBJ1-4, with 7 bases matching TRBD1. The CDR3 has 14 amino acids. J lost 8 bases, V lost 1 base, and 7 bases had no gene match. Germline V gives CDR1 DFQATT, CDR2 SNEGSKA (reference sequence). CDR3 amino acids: CSARGTGREEKLFF. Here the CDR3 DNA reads TGCAGTGCTAGAGGGACAGGTCGGGAGGAAAAACTGTTTTTT.

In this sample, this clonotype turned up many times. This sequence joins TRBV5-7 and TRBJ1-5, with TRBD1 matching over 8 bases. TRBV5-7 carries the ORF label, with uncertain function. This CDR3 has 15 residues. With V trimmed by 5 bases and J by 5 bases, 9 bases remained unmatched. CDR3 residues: CASSKDREGHQPQHF. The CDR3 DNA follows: TGTGCCAGCAGTAAGGACAGGGAGGGCCATCAGCCCCAGCATTTT.